Sequencing of this T cell receptor beta chain was carried out in a study of CD8 T cells in Susac syndrome. The V gene lost 3 bases and the J gene lost 0 bases, with 14 bases spanning the gap. Germline V gene sequence: CDR1 SEHNR, CDR2 FQNEAQ (reference sequence). This CDR3 is built from 16 residues. cDNA came from roughly 0.5 to 1 ug RNA primed by random hexamers. The CDR3 of TCR beta was amplified by immunoSEQ multiplex PCR across 54 Vbeta and 13 Jbeta. TCRdb re-called the immunoSEQ multiplex PCR reads through MiXCR, storing one row per CDR3 protein. The profile shows more than 200,000 distinct CDR3 sequences, roughly 90% of them singletons.

The clonotype originates from a human donor with multiple sclerosis. The rearrangement links TRBV7-9 to TRBJ1-2; D perhaps matches TRBD1 (5 bases). Sequencing used CD8+ T cells from PBMCs. CDR3: CASSFVGGDPNYGYTF. The CDR3 DNA follows: TGTGCCAGCAGCTTTGTGGGGGGGGACCCTAACTATGGCTACACCTTC.